This T cell receptor beta chain derives from a study of blood T cell repertoires in COVID-19. On the study more broadly: COVID-19 samples, acute and convalescent, were from the United States, Italy and Spain.

Germline lookup yields CDR1 SNHLY and CDR2 FYNNEI. Losses at the gene ends were 3 bases for V and 1 base for J; bases not matched to a gene: 2. CDR3 size: 15 residues. Sequencing used immunoSEQ multiplex PCR; TCRdb keeps in-frame clones, though not all of them. The table has about 70,000 clones, roughly 91% seen once. The chain couples TRBV2 to TRBJ1-5; 8 bases fit TRBD1. This TCR was sampled from a woman under 30 with acute or convalescent COVID-19. The sequenced sample was peripheral blood. The CDR3: CASSEAGGSNQPQHF. As DNA, the CDR3 is TGTGCCAGCAGTGAGGCAGGGGGCAGCAATCAGCCCCAGCATTTT.